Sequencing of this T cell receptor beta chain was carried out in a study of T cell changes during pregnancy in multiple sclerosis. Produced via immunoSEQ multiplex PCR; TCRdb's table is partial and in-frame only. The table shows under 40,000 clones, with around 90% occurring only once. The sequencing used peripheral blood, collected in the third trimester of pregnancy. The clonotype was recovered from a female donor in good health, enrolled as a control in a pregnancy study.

CDR3 in amino acids: CASSPTTSPRSTDTQYF. CDR3 sequence (DNA): TGTGCCAGCAGCCCAACGACTAGCCCAAGGAGCACAGATACGCAGTATTTT. The J gene is TRBJ2-3, the V gene TRBV7-3, with TRBD2 matching over 7 bases. From germline, CDR1 is SGHTA and CDR2 FQGTGA. V trimming: 5 bases; J trimming: 0 bases; junction bases outside the gene matches: 11. The CDR3 contains 17 residues.